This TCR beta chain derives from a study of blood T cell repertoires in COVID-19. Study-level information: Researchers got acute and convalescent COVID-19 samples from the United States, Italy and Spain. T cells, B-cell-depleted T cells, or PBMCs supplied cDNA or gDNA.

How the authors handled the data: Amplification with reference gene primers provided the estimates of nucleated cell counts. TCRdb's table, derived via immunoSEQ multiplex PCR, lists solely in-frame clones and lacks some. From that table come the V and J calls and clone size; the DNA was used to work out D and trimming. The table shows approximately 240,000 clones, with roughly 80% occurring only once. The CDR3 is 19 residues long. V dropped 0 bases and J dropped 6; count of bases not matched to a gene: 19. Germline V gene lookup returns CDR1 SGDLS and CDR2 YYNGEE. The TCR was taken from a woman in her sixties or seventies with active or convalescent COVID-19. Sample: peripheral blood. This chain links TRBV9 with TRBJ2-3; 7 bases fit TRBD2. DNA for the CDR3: TGTGCCAGCAGCGTAGTGCCTGTTATGGCGGGAGCCCATCGGGATACGCAGTATTTT. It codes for CASSVVPVMAGAHRDTQYF. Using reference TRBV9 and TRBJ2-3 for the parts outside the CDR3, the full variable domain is DSGVTQTPKHLITATGQRVTLRCSPRSGDLSVYWYQQSLDQGLQFLIQYYNGEERAKGNILERFSAQQFPDLHSELNLSSLELGDSALYFCASSVVPVMAGAHRDTQYFGPGTRLTVL.